The 18 T cell receptor beta chains below all came from one sample that was sequenced in a study of CD4 T cells in relation to SARS-CoV-2 and coronaviruses. Sequencing used immunoSEQ multiplex PCR; TCRdb keeps in-frame clones, though not all of them. The sample holds about 27,000 clones, 76% seen once. What these receptors recognize is not known. Unexposed donor CD4+ T cells date from about 2010-2019, before the COVID-19 pandemic. After roughly 9 days of culture, CD4+ T cells were isolated. Sequencing was performed on CD4+ T cells from PBMCs, cultured in vitro. These receptors were taken from a human donor in good health.

This rearrangement joins TRBV24-1 to TRBJ2-3; 7 bases fit TRBD1. After removal of 9 bases from V and 3 bases from J, the junction contained 14 bases not matched to a gene. The CDR3 has 16 amino acids. Germline assignment: CDR1 KGHDR and CDR2 SFDVKD. In DNA form, the CDR3 reads TGTGCCACCGGTGGCGGACCCGGACAGGCTACAGATACGCAGTATTTT. Encoded protein: CATGGGPGQATDTQYF.

This clone occurred once. The chain is built from TRBV10-3 and TRBJ1-2, with TRBD1 matching over 7 bases. This CDR3 contains 14 residues. Germline loops: CDR1 ENHRY, CDR2 SYGVKD. Unmatched junction bases numbered 4, after V lost 0 bases and J lost 6 bases. The CDR3 loop is CAISESTGTDGYTF. The DNA for the CDR3 is TGTGCCATCAGTGAGTCGACAGGGACGGATGGCTACACCTTC.

V and J are TRBV2 and TRBJ1-2; a weak D match, TRBD1 (5 bases). Trimming left V 6 bases short and J 6 bases short, with 14 bases between. This CDR3 is built from 13 residues. Germline CDR1 and CDR2: SNHLY and FYNNEI. CDR3 amino acids: CASREQEGNGYTF. CDR3 sequence (DNA): TGTGCCAGCAGGGAACAGGAGGGCAATGGCTACACCTTC.

The table lists this clone with a few counts. Germline is not matched at one junction end, which may reflect a read error. The chain employs TRBV2 and TRBJ2-1; TRBD2 aligns across 11 bases. In germline, CDR1 is SNHLY, CDR2 FYNNEI. The CDR3 extends over 14 amino acids. The CDR3 nucleotides are TGTGCCAGCAGTTTTAGCGGGAGGGTAAATGGGCAGTTCTTC. Translating it yields CASSFSGRVNGQFF.

This chain uses TRBV19 with TRBJ1-2; D is undetermined. The CDR3 extends over 16 amino acids. Germline V gene data show CDR1 as LNHDA and CDR2 as SQIVND (reference sequence). V was trimmed by 2 bases and J by 2 bases, leaving 15 bases between them. This CDR3 is CASSIIPSAGNYGYTF. As DNA, the CDR3 is TGTGCCAGTAGTATAATTCCCTCGGCAGGCAACTATGGCTACACCTTC.

The genes are TRBV7-9 and TRBJ2-4, with 7 bases aligning to TRBD1. Germline CDR1 SEHNR, CDR2 FQNEAQ (reference sequence). The CDR3 has 17 amino acids. The V gene end was trimmed by 0 bases and the J gene end by 0 bases; junction bases not matched to a gene: 5. In nucleotides, the CDR3 is TGTGCCAGCAGCTTAGCGACAGGGACCATAGCCAAAAACATTCAGTACTTC. This sequence encodes CASSLATGTIAKNIQYF.

The chain combines TRBV19 with TRBJ2-2; TRBD1 aligns across 10 bases. CDR3 size: 17 residues. From germline, CDR1 is LNHDA and CDR2 SQIVND (reference sequence). V shed 1 base and J 4 bases; nucleotides not matched to a gene: 6. CDR3 sequence: CASSIGQGAVPTGELFF. The DNA of the CDR3 is TGTGCCAGTAGTATAGGACAGGGGGCGGTCCCCACCGGGGAGCTGTTTTTT.

The sample holds a few counts of this clone. V gene TRBV6-5 combines with J gene TRBJ2-1; D is unresolved. CDR3 size: 12 residues. The germline V gene has CDR1 MNHEY and CDR2 SVGAGI. Trimming shortened V by 5 bases and J by 12 bases, and 14 bases separated the two germline ends. The CDR3 is CASSQSSRAQFF. The CDR3 nucleotides read TGTGCCAGCAGTCAATCGTCTAGGGCGCAGTTCTTC.

This clone was detected a few times. CDR3 DNA sequence: TGTGCCAGTACTTTGAGGGGGATGGGGCTGGGAGAGACCCAGTACTTC. It yields the protein CASTLRGMGLGETQYF. The chain has TRBV19 and TRBJ2-5, with D maybe TRBD1 (6 bases). The germline V gene has CDR1 LNHDA and CDR2 SQIVND (reference sequence). The CDR3 totals 16 residues. V was clipped by 7 bases and J by 4 bases, with 22 bases between them.

This chain links TRBV4-2 with TRBJ2-1; the match to TRBD1 covers 8 bases. J lost 7 bases, V lost 6 bases, and 8 bases had no gene match. The CDR3 extends over 14 amino acids. The germline V gene has CDR1 LGHNA and CDR2 YNFKEQ. Here the CDR3 DNA reads TGTGCCAGCAGTCAATTCCGGGACAGGAATGAGCAGTTCTTC. Protein sequence: CASSQFRDRNEQFF.

The gene calls are TRBV7-2 and TRBJ1-4; D not certain. Trimming shortened V by 1 base and J by 8 bases, and 11 bases separated the two germline ends. In germline, CDR1 is SGHTA, CDR2 FQGNSA. This CDR3 has 14 amino acids. As DNA, the CDR3 is TGTGCCAGCAGCTTAGACAACGTGGGAGAAAAACTGTTTTTT. Amino acid sequence: CASSLDNVGEKLFF.

This clone was seen just once. The rearrangement links TRBV3-1 (or the pseudogene TRBV3-2) to TRBJ2-4; 8 nucleotides match TRBD2. There are 14 residues in the CDR3. From germline, CDR1 is LGHDT and CDR2 YNNKEL (reference sequence). V was clipped by 5 bases and J by 7 bases; unmatched bases: 7. The CDR3 DNA is TGTGCCAGCAGCACCGGGACTAGAGGGAACATTCAGTACTTC. Its translation is CASSTGTRGNIQYF.

The chain links TRBV18 to TRBJ2-6; 7 bases agree with TRBD1. This CDR3 has 15 amino acids. CDR1 and CDR2 (germline): KGHSH, LQKENI. The J segment lost 3 bases and the V segment lost 6 bases, leaving 5 bases of the junction unmatched. The CDR3 sequence: CASSVTGLGANVLTF. The CDR3, as DNA: TGTGCCAGCTCGGTGACAGGGCTTGGGGCCAACGTCCTGACTTTC.

The chain couples TRBV10-3 to TRBJ1-1; a weak D match, TRBD1 (5 bases). The V end was cut by 7 bases, the J end by 2 bases, with 20 bases between. Germline CDR1 and CDR2: ENHRY and SYGVKD. There are 16 residues in the CDR3. This CDR3 is CAITAVGTAGNTEAFF. The CDR3 nucleotides read TGTGCCATCACGGCGGTGGGGACTGCTGGAAACACTGAAGCTTTCTTT.

The sample holds one count of this clone. The V call is TRBV4-3, the J call TRBJ2-3; D is undetermined. V was shortened by 1 base and J by 2 bases, with 13 bases between the two germline ends. Germline assignment: CDR1 LGHNA and CDR2 YSLEER. The CDR3 loop spans 16 amino acids. Written as DNA, the CDR3 is TGCGCCAGCAGCCAAGTTACCTCAATCTACACAGATACGCAGTATTTT. Amino acids: CASSQVTSIYTDTQYF.

The gene calls are TRBV3-1 (or the pseudogene TRBV3-2) and TRBJ2-3, with 14 bases lining up with TRBD2. After removal of 2 bases from V and 4 bases from J, the junction contained 2 bases not matched to a gene. Germline loops: CDR1 LGHDT, CDR2 YNNKEL (reference sequence). The CDR3 covers 16 residues. The DNA of the CDR3 is TGTGCCAGCAGCCAACAGACTAGCGGGAGGGCAGATACGCAGTATTTT. Translating gives CASSQQTSGRADTQYF.

The V gene is TRBV12-3 or TRBV12-4, the J gene TRBJ2-5; the match to TRBD1 covers 7 bases. Unmatched junction bases numbered 6, after V lost 6 bases and J lost 5 bases. The CDR3 covers 13 residues. The CDR3 is CASRNRGGETQYF. CDR3 nucleotide sequence: TGTGCCAGCAGAAACAGGGGCGGGGAGACCCAGTACTTC.

The chain carries TRBV6-4 and TRBJ2-6; D is undetermined. Per the germline V gene, CDR1 is MRHNA and CDR2 is SNTAGT. The CDR3 totals 15 residues. The V gene lost 0 bases and the J gene lost 0 bases, with 3 bases spanning the gap. The CDR3: CASSDSNSGANVLTF. CDR3 DNA sequence: TGTGCCAGCAGTGACTCCAACTCTGGGGCCAACGTCCTGACTTTC.